A selection of T cell receptor beta chains follows, all from one sample in a study of blood T cell repertoires in COVID-19. Sequencing used immunoSEQ multiplex PCR; TCRdb keeps in-frame clones, though not all of them. The table records about 36,000 clones, roughly 84% of them present only once. What was sequenced was peripheral blood. The source is a human donor in a cohort sampled during active COVID-19. Both conserved end residues are part of each CDR3. The D gene is left open where the match is weak. Clone size is shown for a subset of rows, as once, few, many or a class of expanded clone.

CDR3 protein,CDR3 DNA,V gene,J gene,clone size,CDR3 length,D gene
CASSSIQGKDYGYTF,TGTGCCAGCAGCTCAATCCAGGGAAAAGACTATGGCTACACCTTC,TRBV11-3,TRBJ1-2,NA,15,NA
CASTSNRGPYEQYF,TGTGCCAGCACTTCAAACAGGGGACCCTACGAGCAGTACTTC,TRBV2,TRBJ2-7,NA,14,TRBD1
CASSSPREASGPDQETQYF,TGTGCCAGCAGCTCCCCCCGAGAGGCTAGCGGGCCTGACCAAGAGACCCAGTACTTC,TRBV7-2,TRBJ2-5,few,19,TRBD2
CASSSPAPGVYSNQPQHF,TGTGCCAGCAGCTCCCCCGCGCCAGGGGTTTATAGCAATCAGCCCCAGCATTTT,TRBV28,TRBJ1-5,NA,18,NA
CASSGGLAVYEQYF,TGTGCCAGCAGCGGGGGACTAGCGGTCTACGAGCAGTACTTC,TRBV5-4,TRBJ2-7,NA,14,TRBD2
CASSVDSPPHQPEAFF,TGCGCCAGCAGCGTGGACAGCCCACCCCATCAGCCCGAAGCTTTCTTT,TRBV5-1,TRBJ1-1,NA,16,NA
CASSSQGANYGYTF,TGTGCCAGCAGTTCCCAGGGTGCCAACTATGGCTACACCTTC,TRBV28,TRBJ1-2,NA,14,NA
CARSQGINQPQHF,TGTGCCAGGTCCCAGGGGATCAATCAGCCCCAGCATTTT,TRBV6-5,TRBJ1-5,NA,13,NA
CASSMIDRTNTGELFF,TGTGCCAGTAGTATGATTGACAGGACGAACACCGGGGAGCTGTTTTTT,TRBV19,TRBJ2-2,NA,16,NA
CASSIFPREVSYEQYF,TGTGCCAGTAGTATCTTCCCCAGGGAGGTCTCCTACGAGCAGTACTTC,TRBV19,TRBJ2-7,NA,16,NA
CASTSGRGKYEQYF,TGCGCCAGCACCTCAGGAAGGGGCAAGTACGAGCAGTACTTC,TRBV10-2,TRBJ2-7,NA,14,NA
CASSPLAGGGVAQYF,TGTGCCAGCAGCCCACTAGCGGGGGGCGGGGTAGCGCAGTATTTT,TRBV27,TRBJ2-3,NA,15,TRBD2
CASSSDRQETQYF,TGCGCCAGCAGCTCGGACAGACAAGAGACCCAGTACTTC,TRBV5-1,TRBJ2-5,once,13,NA
CASSLAGGLAETQYF,TGCGCCAGCAGCTTAGCGGGGGGGCTGGCAGAGACCCAGTACTTC,TRBV5-1,TRBJ2-5,once,15,TRBD2
CASSEALPGVYEQYF,TGTGCCAGCAGTGAAGCGCTGCCAGGGGTCTACGAGCAGTACTTC,TRBV6-1,TRBJ2-7,NA,15,NA
CASGGGGGYTF,TGTGCCAGCGGTGGGGGGGGTGGCTACACCTTC,TRBV12-3/TRBV12-4,TRBJ1-2,NA,11,NA
CASSYSGPGYTF,TGTGCCAGCAGTTACTCGGGCCCTGGCTACACCTTC,TRBV6-2/TRBV6-3,TRBJ1-2,NA,12,NA
CASSFSPLGGEIQPQHF,TGCGCCAGCAGCTTCTCGCCCCTGGGGGGGGAGATTCAGCCCCAGCATTTT,TRBV5-1,TRBJ1-5,NA,17,NA
CASSLEGQSYNEQFF,TGTGCCAGCAGCTTAGAGGGACAGTCCTACAATGAGCAGTTCTTC,TRBV7-2,TRBJ2-1,NA,15,TRBD1
CASSLTDTEAFF,TGTGCCAGCTCACTGACAGACACTGAAGCTTTCTTT,TRBV18,TRBJ1-1,NA,12,NA
CASSRLIQGPGYQPQHF,TGTGCCAGCAGTCGCCTCATCCAGGGCCCAGGCTACCAGCCCCAGCATTTT,TRBV6-2/TRBV6-3,TRBJ1-5,few,17,NA
CASSILAGVNEQFF,TGTGCCAGTAGTATACTAGCGGGGGTTAATGAGCAGTTCTTC,TRBV19,TRBJ2-1,once,14,TRBD2
CASSLAQGMNTEAFF,TGTGCCAGCAGCTTAGCGCAGGGGATGAACACTGAAGCTTTCTTT,TRBV7-9,TRBJ1-1,NA,15,NA
CASSRGTSENTGELFF,TGCGCCAGCAGCCGGGGGACTAGCGAGAACACCGGGGAGCTGTTTTTT,TRBV5-1,TRBJ2-2,NA,16,TRBD2
CAWNLVGQGDTGELFF,TGTGCCTGGAACCTTGTGGGACAGGGGGACACCGGGGAGCTGTTTTTT,TRBV30,TRBJ2-2,NA,16,TRBD1
CASSGRDSEGGEKLFF,TGTGCCAGCAGTGGCCGGGACTCGGAGGGTGGTGAAAAACTGTTTTTT,TRBV27,TRBJ1-4,once,16,NA
CASSHRNMNTEAFF,TGTGCCAGTAGTCACAGGAATATGAACACTGAAGCTTTCTTT,TRBV19,TRBJ1-1,NA,14,NA
CASSFPDSYEQYF,TGTGCCAGCAGCTTCCCGGACAGCTACGAGCAGTACTTC,TRBV13,TRBJ2-7,NA,13,NA
CASSQDRGGNEKLFF,TGTGCCAGCAGCCAGGACAGGGGGGGAAATGAAAAACTGTTTTTT,TRBV5-8,TRBJ1-4,NA,15,TRBD1
CASSWGLVSYEQYF,TGTGCCAGCAGCTGGGGACTAGTATCCTACGAGCAGTACTTC,TRBV5-4,TRBJ2-7,NA,14,TRBD2
CASSFTSGTSVGELFF,TGTGCCAGCAGCTTCACCTCCGGGACTAGCGTCGGGGAGCTGTTTTTT,TRBV11-2,TRBJ2-2,NA,16,TRBD2
CATSDSTGPQETQYF,TGTGCCACCAGTGATTCGACAGGGCCCCAAGAGACCCAGTACTTC,TRBV24-1,TRBJ2-5,NA,15,TRBD1
CASTERGPSDTQYF,TGTGCCAGCACCGAGCGGGGGCCCTCAGATACGCAGTATTTT,TRBV27,TRBJ2-3,NA,14,TRBD2
CASSLIFVSNQPQHF,TGTGCCAGCAGTTTAATCTTCGTCAGCAATCAGCCCCAGCATTTT,TRBV28,TRBJ1-5,NA,15,NA
CASSSHSAAYEQYF,TGTGCCAGCAGTTCCCACAGTGCCGCCTACGAGCAGTACTTC,TRBV27,TRBJ2-7,NA,14,NA
CASSFDYRGQLAKNIQYF,TGTGCCAGCAGCTTCGATTACAGGGGGCAGCTTGCCAAAAACATTCAGTACTTC,TRBV5-5,TRBJ2-4,few,18,TRBD1
CASSPGGDRGPQHF,TGTGCCAGCAGCCCGGGCGGGGACAGGGGACCCCAGCATTTT,TRBV5-6,TRBJ1-5,medium-sized,14,TRBD1
CASSPQGSSYEQYF,TGTGCCAGCAGTCCACAGGGTTCTTCCTACGAGCAGTACTTC,TRBV2,TRBJ2-7,NA,14,NA
CASSIRDSYNEQFF,TGTGCCAGTAGTATCCGGGACAGCTACAATGAGCAGTTCTTC,TRBV19,TRBJ2-1,NA,14,TRBD1
CASIPEAESNTGELFF,TGTGCCAGCATCCCCGAGGCCGAGTCGAACACCGGGGAGCTGTTTTTT,TRBV6-4,TRBJ2-2,NA,16,NA
CASSNSGPNQAQHF,TGTGCCAGCAGTAACAGCGGACCGAATCAAGCCCAGCATTTT,TRBV21-1,TRBJ1-5,few,14,NA
CASKGIGVRGYTF,TGTGCCAGCAAGGGAATCGGGGTGCGAGGCTACACCTTC,TRBV6-5,TRBJ1-2,NA,13,NA
CAGGGRTDTQYF,TGTGCCGGGGGGGGCCGCACAGATACGCAGTATTTT,TRBV28,TRBJ2-3,once,12,NA
CSVEGPGTGPDEQYF,TGCAGCGTTGAAGGTCCCGGGACAGGGCCCGACGAGCAGTACTTC,TRBV29-1,TRBJ2-7,once,15,TRBD1
CASSLASGGVTDNEQFF,TGTGCCAGCAGTTTGGCTAGCGGGGGGGTAACCGACAATGAGCAGTTCTTC,TRBV28,TRBJ2-1,medium-sized,17,TRBD2
CASSAGLAGVSTDTQYF,TGTGCCAGCAGTGCCGGACTAGCGGGGGTTAGCACAGATACGCAGTATTTT,TRBV25-1,TRBJ2-3,NA,17,TRBD2
CASSQAGGHNEQYF,TGTGCCAGCAGCCAAGCGGGGGGGCACAACGAGCAGTACTTC,TRBV3-1/TRBV3-2,TRBJ2-7,few,14,TRBD2
CASSLRSGSDEQYF,TGTGCCAGCAGCTTGCGAAGCGGGAGCGACGAGCAGTACTTC,TRBV27,TRBJ2-7,few,14,TRBD2
CSVGSPDRGIYGYTF,TGCAGCGTTGGGTCCCCCGACAGGGGGATTTATGGCTACACCTTC,TRBV29-1,TRBJ1-2,once,15,TRBD1
CSANWADTQYF,TGCAGTGCTAATTGGGCGGATACGCAGTATTTT,TRBV20-1,TRBJ2-3,NA,11,NA
CASRSQGRGYTF,TGTGCCAGCAGGTCACAGGGTCGTGGCTACACCTTC,TRBV28,TRBJ1-2,NA,12,NA
CASSVGTGGQPQHF,TGTGCCAGCAGCGTCGGGACAGGGGGTCAGCCCCAGCATTTT,TRBV11-2,TRBJ1-5,once,14,TRBD1
CASSPGTGKGEQYF,TGTGCCAGCTCACCCGGGACAGGGAAGGGCGAGCAGTACTTC,TRBV18,TRBJ2-7,NA,14,TRBD1
CASSWLAGGQSDTQYF,TGCGCCAGCAGCTGGCTAGCGGGGGGTCAATCAGATACGCAGTATTTT,TRBV5-1,TRBJ2-3,once,16,TRBD2
CASSYERYNEQFF,TGTGCCAGCAGTTACGAGCGGTACAATGAGCAGTTCTTC,TRBV6-5,TRBJ2-1,once,13,NA
CASGGTGTNYGYTF,TGTGCCAGCGGGGGGACAGGGACTAACTATGGCTACACCTTC,TRBV2,TRBJ1-2,NA,14,TRBD1
CASATLVEQYF,TGTGCCAGCGCCACATTGGTTGAGCAGTACTTC,TRBV2,TRBJ2-7,once,11,NA
CASSPPRRGGTDTQYF,TGTGCCAGCAGCCCACCCCGGCGGGGTGGCACAGATACGCAGTATTTT,TRBV7-6,TRBJ2-3,NA,16,NA
CASSFRSGNYEQYF,TGTGCCAGCAGCTTCAGGTCGGGGAATTACGAGCAGTACTTC,TRBV5-5,TRBJ2-7,NA,14,NA
CASSLGWGRDYGYTF,TGCGCCAGCAGCTTGGGATGGGGCAGGGACTATGGCTACACCTTC,TRBV5-1,TRBJ1-2,NA,15,NA